This TCR beta chain is from a study of blood T cells in healthy people across ages. This clonotype was counted between two and nine times. Each sample had at least 6 million PBMCs isolated. The V end lost 2 bases, the J end lost 5 bases, and 6 bases lay between the germline ends. The V gene's germline CDR1 is SGHTA and CDR2 FQGNSA. The CDR3 length is 12 residues. PCR was performed a second time for about 7 to 11 cycles using a sample-barcoded 5' primer and a J-beta primer mix. TCRdb re-called the 5' RACE reads through MiXCR, storing one row per CDR3 protein. The data show about 810,000 distinct CDR3 sequences, approximately 35% seen once.

The source of this sequence is a man younger than 35 in good health. Sequences were obtained from blood. V is TRBV7-2 and J is TRBJ1-2; no definite D call. The CDR3, as DNA: TGTGCCAGCAGCTTAAAATCATATGGCTACACCTTC. Its translation is CASSLKSYGYTF.